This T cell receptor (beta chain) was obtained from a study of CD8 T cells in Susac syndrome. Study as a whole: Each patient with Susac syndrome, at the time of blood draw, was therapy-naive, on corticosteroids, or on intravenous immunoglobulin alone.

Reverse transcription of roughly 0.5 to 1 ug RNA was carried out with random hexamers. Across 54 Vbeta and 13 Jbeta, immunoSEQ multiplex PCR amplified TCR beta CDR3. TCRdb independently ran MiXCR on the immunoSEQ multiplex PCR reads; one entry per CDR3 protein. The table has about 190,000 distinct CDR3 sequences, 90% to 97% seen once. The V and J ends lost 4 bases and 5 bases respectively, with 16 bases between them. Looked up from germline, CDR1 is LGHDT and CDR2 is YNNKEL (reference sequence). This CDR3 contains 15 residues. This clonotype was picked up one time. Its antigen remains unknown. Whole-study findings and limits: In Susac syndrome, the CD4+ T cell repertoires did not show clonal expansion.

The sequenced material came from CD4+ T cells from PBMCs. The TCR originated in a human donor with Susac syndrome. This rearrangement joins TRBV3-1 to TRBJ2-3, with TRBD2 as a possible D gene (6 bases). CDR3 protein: CASSLRTPGRDTQYF. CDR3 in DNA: TGTGCCAGCAGCCTTCGGACTCCCGGGAGAGATACGCAGTATTTT.